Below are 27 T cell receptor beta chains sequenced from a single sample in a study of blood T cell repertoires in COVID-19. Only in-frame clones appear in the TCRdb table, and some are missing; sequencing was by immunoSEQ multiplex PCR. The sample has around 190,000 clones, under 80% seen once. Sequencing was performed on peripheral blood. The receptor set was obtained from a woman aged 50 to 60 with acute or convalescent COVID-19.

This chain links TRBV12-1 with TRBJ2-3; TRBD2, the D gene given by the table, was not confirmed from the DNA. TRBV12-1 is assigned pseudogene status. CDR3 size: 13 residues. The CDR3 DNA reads TGTGCCAGCGCGGGGCCCCGCACAGATACGCAGTATTTT. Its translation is CASAGPRTDTQYF.

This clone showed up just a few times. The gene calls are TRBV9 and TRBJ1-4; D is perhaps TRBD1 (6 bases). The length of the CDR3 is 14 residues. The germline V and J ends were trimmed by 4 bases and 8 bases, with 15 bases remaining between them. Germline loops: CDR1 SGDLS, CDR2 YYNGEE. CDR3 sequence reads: CASSLQGSDEKLFF. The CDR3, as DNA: TGTGCCAGCAGCCTACAGGGCAGCGACGAAAAACTGTTTTTT. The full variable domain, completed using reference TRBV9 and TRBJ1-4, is DSGVTQTPKHLITATGQRVTLRCSPRSGDLSVYWYQQSLDQGLQFLIQYYNGEERAKGNILERFSAQQFPDLHSELNLSSLELGDSALYFCASSLQGSDEKLFFGSGTQLSVL.

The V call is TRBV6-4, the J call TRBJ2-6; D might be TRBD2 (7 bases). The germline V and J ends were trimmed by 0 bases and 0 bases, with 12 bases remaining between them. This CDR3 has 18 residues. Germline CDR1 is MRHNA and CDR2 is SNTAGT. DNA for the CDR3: TGTGCCAGCAGTGACTCAGGGAGGGGGAGCTCTGGGGCCAACGTCCTGACTTTC. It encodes CASSDSGRGSSGANVLTF.

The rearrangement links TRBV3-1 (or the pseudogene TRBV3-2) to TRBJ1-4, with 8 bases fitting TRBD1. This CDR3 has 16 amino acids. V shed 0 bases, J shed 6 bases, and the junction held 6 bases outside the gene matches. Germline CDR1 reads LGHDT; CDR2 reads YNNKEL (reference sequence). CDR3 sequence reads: CASSQDFDRGYEKLFF. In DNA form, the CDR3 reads TGTGCCAGCAGCCAAGATTTCGACAGGGGTTATGAAAAACTGTTTTTT.

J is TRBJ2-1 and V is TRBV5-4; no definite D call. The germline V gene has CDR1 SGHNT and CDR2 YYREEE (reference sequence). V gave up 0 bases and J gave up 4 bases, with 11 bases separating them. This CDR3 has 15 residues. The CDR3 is CASSLVATKYNEQFF. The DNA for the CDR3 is TGTGCCAGCAGCTTGGTGGCTACTAAGTACAATGAGCAGTTCTTC. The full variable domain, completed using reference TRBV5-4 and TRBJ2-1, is ETGVTQSPTHLIKTRGQQVTLRCSSQSGHNTVSWYQQALGQGPQFIFQYYREEENGRGNFPPRFSGLQFPNYSSELNVNALELDDSALYLCASSLVATKYNEQFFGPGTRLTVL.

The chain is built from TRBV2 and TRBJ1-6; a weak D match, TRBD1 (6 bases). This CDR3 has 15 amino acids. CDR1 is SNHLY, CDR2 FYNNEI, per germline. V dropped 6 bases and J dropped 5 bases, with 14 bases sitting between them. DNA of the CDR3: TGTGCCAGCAGCTCAACGACAGGCGATAATTCACCCCTCCACTTT. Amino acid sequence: CASSSTTGDNSPLHF.

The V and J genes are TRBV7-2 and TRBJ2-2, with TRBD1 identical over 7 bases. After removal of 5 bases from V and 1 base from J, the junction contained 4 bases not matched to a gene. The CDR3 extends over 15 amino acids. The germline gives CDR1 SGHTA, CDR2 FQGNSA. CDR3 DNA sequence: TGTGCCAGCAGCCCCCGGACAGGGAACACCGGGGAGCTGTTTTTT. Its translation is CASSPRTGNTGELFF.

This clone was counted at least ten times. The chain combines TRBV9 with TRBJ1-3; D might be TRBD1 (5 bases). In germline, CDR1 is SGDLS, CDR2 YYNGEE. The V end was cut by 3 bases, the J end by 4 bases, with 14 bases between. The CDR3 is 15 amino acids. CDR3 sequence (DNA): TGTGCCAGCAGCGGCCAGAAGGGGTCCGGAAACACCATATATTTT. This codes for CASSGQKGSGNTIYF.

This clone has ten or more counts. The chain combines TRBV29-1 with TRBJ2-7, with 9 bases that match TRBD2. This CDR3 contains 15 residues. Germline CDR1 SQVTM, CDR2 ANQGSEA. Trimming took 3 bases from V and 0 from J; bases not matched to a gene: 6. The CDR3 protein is CSVEGASGISYEQYF. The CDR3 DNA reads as TGCAGCGTTGAGGGGGCTAGCGGGATCTCCTACGAGCAGTACTTC.

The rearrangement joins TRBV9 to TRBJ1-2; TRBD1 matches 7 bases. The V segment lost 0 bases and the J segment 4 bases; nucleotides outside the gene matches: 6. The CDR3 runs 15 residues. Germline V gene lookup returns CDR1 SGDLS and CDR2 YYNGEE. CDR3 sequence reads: CASSVGGGAGYGYTF. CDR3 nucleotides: TGTGCCAGCAGCGTAGGAGGGGGCGCCGGCTATGGCTACACCTTC.

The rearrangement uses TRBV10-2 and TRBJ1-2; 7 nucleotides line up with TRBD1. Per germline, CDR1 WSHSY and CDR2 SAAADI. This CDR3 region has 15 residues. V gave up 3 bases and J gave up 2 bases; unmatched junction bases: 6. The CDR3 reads CASSDLTGTNYGYTF. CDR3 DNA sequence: TGCGCCAGCAGTGACCTGACAGGGACAAACTATGGCTACACCTTC.

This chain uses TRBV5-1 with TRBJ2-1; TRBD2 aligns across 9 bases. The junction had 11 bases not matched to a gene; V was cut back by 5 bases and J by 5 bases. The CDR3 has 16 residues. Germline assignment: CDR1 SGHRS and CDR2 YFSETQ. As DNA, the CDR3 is TGCGCCAGCAGTCCAAAACTAGCGGGCAATGACAATGAGCAGTTCTTC. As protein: CASSPKLAGNDNEQFF.

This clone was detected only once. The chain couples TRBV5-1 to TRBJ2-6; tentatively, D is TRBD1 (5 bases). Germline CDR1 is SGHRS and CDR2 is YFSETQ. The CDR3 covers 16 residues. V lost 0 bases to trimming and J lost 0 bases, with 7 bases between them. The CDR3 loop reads CASSLGQNSGANVLTF. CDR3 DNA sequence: TGCGCCAGCAGCTTGGGACAGAACTCTGGGGCCAACGTCCTGACTTTC.

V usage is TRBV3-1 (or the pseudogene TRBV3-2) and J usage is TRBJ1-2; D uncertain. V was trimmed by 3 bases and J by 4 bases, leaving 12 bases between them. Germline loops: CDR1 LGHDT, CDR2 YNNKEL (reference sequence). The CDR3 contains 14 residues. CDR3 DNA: TGTGCCAGCAGCCATGGAGCCACGGGCTATGGCTACACCTTC. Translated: CASSHGATGYGYTF.

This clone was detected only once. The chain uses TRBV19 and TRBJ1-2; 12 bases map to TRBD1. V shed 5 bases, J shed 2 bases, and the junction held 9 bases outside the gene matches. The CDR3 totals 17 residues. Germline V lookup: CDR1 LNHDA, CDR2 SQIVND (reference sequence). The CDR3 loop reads CASSVPGQGAKNYGYTF. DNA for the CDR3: TGTGCCAGTAGTGTTCCGGGACAGGGGGCGAAAAACTATGGCTACACCTTC.

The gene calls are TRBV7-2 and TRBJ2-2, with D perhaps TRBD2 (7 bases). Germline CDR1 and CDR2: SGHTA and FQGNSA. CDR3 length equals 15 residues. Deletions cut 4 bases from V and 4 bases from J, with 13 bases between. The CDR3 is CASSSGGRGTGELFF. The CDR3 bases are TGTGCCAGCAGCTCGGGGGGCCGGGGCACCGGGGAGCTGTTTTTT. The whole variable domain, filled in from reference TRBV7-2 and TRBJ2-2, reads GAGVSQSPSNKVTEKGKDVELRCDPISGHTALYWYRQSLGQGLEFLIYFQGNSAPDKSGLPSDRFSAERTGGSVSTLTIQRTQQEDSAVYLCASSSGGRGTGELFFGEGSRLTVL.

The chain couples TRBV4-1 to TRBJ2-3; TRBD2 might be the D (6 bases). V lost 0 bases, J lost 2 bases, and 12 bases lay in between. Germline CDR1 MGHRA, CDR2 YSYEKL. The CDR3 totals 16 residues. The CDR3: CASSQEWRDHTDTQYF. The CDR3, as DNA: TGCGCCAGCAGCCAAGAGTGGCGGGATCACACAGATACGCAGTATTTT.

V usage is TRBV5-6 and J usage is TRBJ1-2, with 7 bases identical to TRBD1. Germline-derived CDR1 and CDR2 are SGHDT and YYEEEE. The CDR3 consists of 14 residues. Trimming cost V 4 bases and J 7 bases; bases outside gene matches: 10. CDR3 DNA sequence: TGTGCCAGCAGCGAACAGGGGACCCGGAGTGGCTACACCTTC. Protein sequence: CASSEQGTRSGYTF. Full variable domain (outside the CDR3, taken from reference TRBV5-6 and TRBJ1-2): DAGVTQSPTHLIKTRGQQVTLRCSPKSGHDTVSWYQQALGQGPQFIFQYYEEEERQRGNFPDRFSGHQFPNYSSELNVNALLLGDSALYLCASSEQGTRSGYTFGSGTRLTVV.

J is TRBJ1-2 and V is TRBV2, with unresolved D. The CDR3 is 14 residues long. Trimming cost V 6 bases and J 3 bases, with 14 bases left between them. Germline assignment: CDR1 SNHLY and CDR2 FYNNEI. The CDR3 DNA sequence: TGTGCCAGCAGGGCGGAGACGACCCACTATGGCTACACCTTC. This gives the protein CASRAETTHYGYTF.

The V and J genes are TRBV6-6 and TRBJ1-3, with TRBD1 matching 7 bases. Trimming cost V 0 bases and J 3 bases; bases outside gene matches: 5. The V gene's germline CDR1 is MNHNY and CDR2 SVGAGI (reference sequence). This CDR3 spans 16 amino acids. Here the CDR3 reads CASSYSKGAGGNTIYF. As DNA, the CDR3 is TGTGCCAGCAGTTACTCGAAGGGGGCGGGTGGAAACACCATATATTTT.

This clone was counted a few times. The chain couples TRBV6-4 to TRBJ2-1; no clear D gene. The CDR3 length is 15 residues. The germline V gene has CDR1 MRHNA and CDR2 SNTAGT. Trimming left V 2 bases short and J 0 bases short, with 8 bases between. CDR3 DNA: TGTGCCAGCAGTGACGAGGCGAGCTCCTACAATGAGCAGTTCTTC. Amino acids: CASSDEASSYNEQFF.

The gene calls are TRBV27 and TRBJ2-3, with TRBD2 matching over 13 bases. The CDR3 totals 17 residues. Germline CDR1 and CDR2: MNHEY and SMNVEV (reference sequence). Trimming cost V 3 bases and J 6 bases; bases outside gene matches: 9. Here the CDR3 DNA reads TGTGCCAGCAGTTTCGGAACTAGCGGGAGGGCGGTGGATACGCAGTATTTT. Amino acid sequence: CASSFGTSGRAVDTQYF.

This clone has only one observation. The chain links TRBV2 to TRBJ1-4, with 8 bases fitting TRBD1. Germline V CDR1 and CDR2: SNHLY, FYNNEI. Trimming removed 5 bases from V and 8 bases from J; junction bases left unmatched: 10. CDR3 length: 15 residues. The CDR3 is CASSRGTGGNEKLFF. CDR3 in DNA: TGTGCCAGCAGTCGGGGGACAGGCGGTAACGAAAAACTGTTTTTT.

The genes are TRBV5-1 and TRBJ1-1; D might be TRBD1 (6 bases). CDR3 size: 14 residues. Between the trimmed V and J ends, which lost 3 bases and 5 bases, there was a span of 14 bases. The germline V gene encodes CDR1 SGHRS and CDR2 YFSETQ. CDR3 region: CASSSIGGTTEAFF. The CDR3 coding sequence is TGCGCCAGCAGCTCCATAGGGGGTACAACTGAAGCTTTCTTT.

This CDR3 is CARSDRLGNEQFF. CDR3 nucleotide sequence: TGTGCCAGGAGTGACAGGTTGGGGAATGAGCAGTTCTTC. The V and J genes are TRBV7-2 and TRBJ2-1; D might be TRBD1 (6 bases). Trimming took off 9 bases at V and 7 bases at J, with 16 bases between the two ends. CDR1 and CDR2 (germline): SGHTA, FQGNSA. The CDR3 runs to 13 residues.

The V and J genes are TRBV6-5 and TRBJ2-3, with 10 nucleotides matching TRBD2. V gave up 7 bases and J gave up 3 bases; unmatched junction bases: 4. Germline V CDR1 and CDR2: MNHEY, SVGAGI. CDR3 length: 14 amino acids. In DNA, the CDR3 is TGTGCCAGCATGGCTAGCGGGAGAACAGATACGCAGTATTTT. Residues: CASMASGRTDTQYF.

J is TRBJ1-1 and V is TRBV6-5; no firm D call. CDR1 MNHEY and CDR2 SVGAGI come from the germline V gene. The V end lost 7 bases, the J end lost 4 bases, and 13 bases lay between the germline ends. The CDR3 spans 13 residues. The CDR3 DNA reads TGTGCCAGCAACCCGGTTCGGAGCACTGAAGCTTTCTTT. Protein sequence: CASNPVRSTEAFF.